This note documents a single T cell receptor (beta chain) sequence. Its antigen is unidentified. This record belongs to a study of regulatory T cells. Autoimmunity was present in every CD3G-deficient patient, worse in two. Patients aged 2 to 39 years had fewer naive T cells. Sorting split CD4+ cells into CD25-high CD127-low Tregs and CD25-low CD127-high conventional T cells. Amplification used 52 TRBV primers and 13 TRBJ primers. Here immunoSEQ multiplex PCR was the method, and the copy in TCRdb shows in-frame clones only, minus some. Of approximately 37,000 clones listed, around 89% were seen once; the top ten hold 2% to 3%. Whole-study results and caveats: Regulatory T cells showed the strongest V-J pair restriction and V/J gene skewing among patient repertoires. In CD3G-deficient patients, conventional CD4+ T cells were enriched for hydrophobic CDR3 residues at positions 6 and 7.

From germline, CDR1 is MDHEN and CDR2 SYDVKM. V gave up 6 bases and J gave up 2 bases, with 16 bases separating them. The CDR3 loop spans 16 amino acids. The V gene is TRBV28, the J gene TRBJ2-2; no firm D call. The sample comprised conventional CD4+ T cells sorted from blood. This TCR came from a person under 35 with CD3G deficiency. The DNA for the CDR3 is TGTGCCAGCAGACCCGTCCAGGCCGTAAACACCGGGGAGCTGTTTTTT. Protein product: CASRPVQAVNTGELFF.